This T cell receptor beta chain was obtained from a study of PD-1 blockade in classical Hodgkin lymphoma. Across the whole study: Patients in the cohort were put on intravenous nivolumab, 3 mg/kg every 2 weeks. Study conclusions and caveats: The authors have not defined what causes the repertoire differences, possibly disease activity or prior therapy. For complete responders, baseline diversity was comparable to that of newly diagnosed patients.

Note on this clone: Its antigen is undetermined.

V was shortened by 10 bases and J by 8 bases, with 19 bases between the two germline ends. Germline V gene sequence: CDR1 SEHNR, CDR2 FQNEAQ (reference sequence). The length of the CDR3 is 13 residues. Every single patient, without exception, relapsed after autologous stem cell transplantation, and brentuximab vedotin exposure varied. Best overall response was complete response, partial response or progressive disease in these relapsed/refractory classical Hodgkin lymphoma patients. Profiling relied on immunoSEQ multiplex PCR, and the TCRdb table lists in-frame clones only, not all of them. The repertoire holds tens of thousands of clones, with 76% as singletons.

The source is a human donor with classical Hodgkin lymphoma. Sample: peripheral blood mononuclear cells (PBMCs), taken before the second cycle of nivolumab. The chain has TRBV7-9 and TRBJ2-3, with D perhaps given as TRBD1 or TRBD2 (6 bases each). CDR3: CATIGTGGGTQYF. For the CDR3, the DNA is TGTGCCACCATAGGGACTGGAGGGGGTACGCAGTATTTT.